This T cell receptor (beta chain) was captured in a study of tumor-infiltrating lymphocytes in localized non-small cell lung cancer. As for the study in general: Resected tumor was paired with non-adjacent uninvolved lung from the same patient.

Regarding the study as a whole: Tumors had more T cell infiltration than uninvolved lung, per TCRbeta sequencing and CD3 counts.

Only in-frame clones appear in the TCRdb table, and some are missing; sequencing was by immunoSEQ multiplex PCR. The sample gives under 10,000 clones, more than 70% of which show up once; approximately 14% is in the top ten. In regard to this clone: Its target is unknown.

The ends were cut back, 0 bases at V and 0 bases at J, with 7 bases in the middle. CDR1 is SGHRS and CDR2 is YFSETQ in the germline V gene. The CDR3 is 15 amino acids. The rearrangement joins TRBV5-1 to TRBJ1-5; D is perhaps TRBD1 (5 bases). The sequenced sample was lung tumor tissue. The clonotype comes from a human donor with non-small cell lung cancer. This CDR3 is CASSLAGGSNQPQHF. The CDR3 DNA is TGCGCCAGCAGCTTGGCCGGGGGTAGCAATCAGCCCCAGCATTTT.